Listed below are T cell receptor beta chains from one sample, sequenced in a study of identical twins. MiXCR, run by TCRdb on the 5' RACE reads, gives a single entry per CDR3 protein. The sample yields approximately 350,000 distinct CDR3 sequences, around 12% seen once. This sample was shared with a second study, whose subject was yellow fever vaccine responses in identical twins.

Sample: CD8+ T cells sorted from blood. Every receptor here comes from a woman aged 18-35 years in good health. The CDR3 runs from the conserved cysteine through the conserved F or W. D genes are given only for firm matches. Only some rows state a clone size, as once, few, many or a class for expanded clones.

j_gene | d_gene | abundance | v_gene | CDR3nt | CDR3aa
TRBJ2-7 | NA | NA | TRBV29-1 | TGCAGCGTTGAAATCCCGTTCGCTAGCGAAACCTACGAGCAGTACTTC | CSVEIPFASETYEQYF
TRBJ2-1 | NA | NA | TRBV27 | TGTGCCACCAATCCCGGTACAGGCTTGGGGGAGCAGTTCTTC | CATNPGTGLGEQFF
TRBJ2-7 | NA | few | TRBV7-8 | TGTGCCAGCAGCTTAGCCGAACGCCTGGTTCCCTACGAGCAGTACTTC | CASSLAERLVPYEQYF
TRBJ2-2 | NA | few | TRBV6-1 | TGTGCCAGCTCGAAGGACAGTGAGTCCGGGGAGCTGTTTTTT | CASSKDSESGELFF
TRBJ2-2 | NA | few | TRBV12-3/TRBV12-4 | TGTGCCAGCAGTTTACTGACCCCGAACACCGGGGAGCTGTTTTTT | CASSLLTPNTGELFF
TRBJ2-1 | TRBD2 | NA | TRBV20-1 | TGCAGTGCTAGGACGACTAGCCAAGTGGGCAATGAGCAGTTCTTC | CSARTTSQVGNEQFF
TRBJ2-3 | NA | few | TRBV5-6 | TGTGCCAGCAGCCTGGACAGAGTCACAGATACGCAGTATTTT | CASSLDRVTDTQYF
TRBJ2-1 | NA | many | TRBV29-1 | TGCAGCGTCAGGGGGGGTTTTGGCAATGAGCAGTTCTTC | CSVRGGFGNEQFF
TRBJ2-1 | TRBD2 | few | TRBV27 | TGTGCCAGCAGTTTATGGGCTAGCGGGAGTAATGAGCAGTTCTTC | CASSLWASGSNEQFF
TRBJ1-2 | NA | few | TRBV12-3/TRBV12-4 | TGTGCCAGCAGTTTTGGGTATGGCTACACCTTC | CASSFGYGYTF
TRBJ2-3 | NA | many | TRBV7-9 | TGTGCCAGCAGCTTACTAGGCGCTAGCACAGATACGCAGTATTTT | CASSLLGASTDTQYF
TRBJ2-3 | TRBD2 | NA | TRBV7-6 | TGTGCCAGCAGCTTAGTTCGAGCGGGGGCAGCAGATACGCAGTATTTT | CASSLVRAGAADTQYF
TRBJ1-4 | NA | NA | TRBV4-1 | TGCGCCAGCAGCCAAGTTGGGAGCATGGGTGAAAAACTGTTTTTT | CASSQVGSMGEKLFF
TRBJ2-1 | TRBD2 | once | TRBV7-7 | TGTGCCAGCAGCTTAGGGACTAGTGGTATAGGGTATTACAATGAGCAGTTCTTC | CASSLGTSGIGYYNEQFF
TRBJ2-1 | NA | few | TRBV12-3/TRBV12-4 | TGTGCCAGCAGTCCATCGGACACAGACAATGAGCAGTTCTTC | CASSPSDTDNEQFF
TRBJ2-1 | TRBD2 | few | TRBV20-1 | TGCAGTGCTAAAATCGGGACTAGCGGGGGCTTAACACAAAATGAGCAGTTCTTC | CSAKIGTSGGLTQNEQFF
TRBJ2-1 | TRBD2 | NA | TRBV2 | TGTGCCAGCAGGACGACTATCGGGGGGGCGAAGAATGAGCAGTTCTTC | CASRTTIGGAKNEQFF
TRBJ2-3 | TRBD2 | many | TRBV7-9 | TGTGCCAGCAGCCCTCGGGGGACTAGCCTCAGCACAGATACGCAGTATTTT | CASSPRGTSLSTDTQYF
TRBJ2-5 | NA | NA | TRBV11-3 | TGTGCCAGCAGCAAAAAAGAGAGGTCCGCTCAAGAGACCCAGTACTTC | CASSKKERSAQETQYF
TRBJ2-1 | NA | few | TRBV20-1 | TGCAGTGCTAGAGAGGGGTTTGGGATCGGGAACTCCTACAATGAGCAGTTCTTC | CSAREGFGIGNSYNEQFF
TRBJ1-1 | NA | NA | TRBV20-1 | TGCAGTGCTAGAGATGGAAGCAGCGTTAACACTGAAGCTTTCTTT | CSARDGSSVNTEAFF
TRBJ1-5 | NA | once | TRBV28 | TGTGCCAGCAGTTTTCATTATAGCAATCAGCCCCAGCATTTT | CASSFHYSNQPQHF
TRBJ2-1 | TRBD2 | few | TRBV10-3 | TGTGCCATCAGTGAGGGGACTAGCGGGAGTTCCTACAATGAGCAGTTCTTC | CAISEGTSGSSYNEQFF